The clone carrying this T cell receptor beta chain turned up a few times. The antigen is not known. Trimming cost V 3 bases and J 7 bases, with 10 bases left between them. The CDR3 is 11 amino acids. Germline V lookup: CDR1 SQVTM, CDR2 ANQGSEA. This sample is drawn from a study of CD8+ T cells in alopecia areata. General study points: TCR sharing was clearer in mice than between patients, perhaps partly owing to patient HLA diversity.

After isolation, RNA underwent reverse transcription to generate cDNA as the sequencing template. TCRdb's copy holds only in-frame clones and misses some; the assay was immunoSEQ multiplex PCR. The profile covers 200,000 to 250,000 clones, with approximately 52% appearing a single time and approximately 0.45% taken by the ten largest. Both peripheral blood and punch biopsies of lesional scalp skin were obtained from patients who had alopecia areata. The receptor was isolated from a human donor with alopecia areata. The input for sequencing was CD4+ T cells sorted from blood, taken at week 0. This rearrangement joins TRBV29-1 to TRBJ2-7; D gene unclear. The CDR3 spells CSVDRGREQYF. The CDR3, as DNA: TGCAGCGTTGATCGCGGTCGGGAGCAGTACTTC.